A single T cell receptor beta chain is shown here with its context. What it binds is unknown. Naive CD8 cells were CD45RO-negative, positively selected for CCR7, excluding terminally differentiated effector memory CD45RA+ cells. This entry is derived from a study of shared clonotypes between healthy human individuals. Study context: Per donor, CD8 memory used one plate, CD8 naive used two, CD4 memory used three and CD4 naive used three. General study results and limits: Donor scarcity curtailed the genetic and exposure-history diversity represented herein. Shared across several donors were about 4.8% of the naive CD4 clonotypes.

Genomic DNA from each subset was divided evenly over several immunoSEQ plates. This table comes from immunoSEQ multiplex PCR, and its TCRdb copy is limited to in-frame clones, with some not included. The sample lists millions of clones; 85% to 95% were seen once. This clonotype was sampled from a man younger than 30 in good health. Sequenced material: naive CD8+ T cells sorted from blood.

CDR3 sequence (DNA): TGTGCCACCAGCAGACAGGGCTCCCAAGAGACCCAGTACTTC. Amino acid sequence: CATSRQGSQETQYF. This chain links TRBV15 with TRBJ2-5; D perhaps matches TRBD1 (5 bases). The V and J ends lost 2 bases and 1 base respectively, with 8 bases between them. The CDR3 consists of 14 residues. Germline values: CDR1 LNHNV, CDR2 YYDKDF (reference sequence). Full variable domain (missing parts from reference TRBV15 and TRBJ2-5): DAMVIQNPRYQVTQFGKPVTLSCSQTLNHNVMYWYQQKSSQAPKLLFHYYDKDFNNEADTPDNFQSRRPNTSFCFLDIRSPGLGDTAMYLCATSRQGSQETQYFGPGTRLLVL.